This TCR beta chain was captured in a study of blood T cells in healthy people across ages. This clonotype has at least ten counts. V shed 4 bases and J shed 0 bases, with 6 bases lying between them. CDR3 size: 13 residues. Germline lookup yields CDR1 SGHTA and CDR2 FQGNSA. With a J-beta primer mix and a sample-barcoded 5' primer, a second PCR ran 7 to 11 cycles. One entry per CDR3 protein, called by TCRdb with MiXCR from the 5' RACE reads. The repertoire holds some 640,000 distinct CDR3 sequences, with roughly 31% as singletons. The sample taken for sequencing was blood. The genes are TRBV7-2 and TRBJ1-2, with no clear D. This TCR derives from a woman aged 80 or over in good health. The CDR3 DNA follows: TGTGCCAGCAGCTCTAAAGCTAACTATGGCTACACCTTC. Translated: CASSSKANYGYTF.